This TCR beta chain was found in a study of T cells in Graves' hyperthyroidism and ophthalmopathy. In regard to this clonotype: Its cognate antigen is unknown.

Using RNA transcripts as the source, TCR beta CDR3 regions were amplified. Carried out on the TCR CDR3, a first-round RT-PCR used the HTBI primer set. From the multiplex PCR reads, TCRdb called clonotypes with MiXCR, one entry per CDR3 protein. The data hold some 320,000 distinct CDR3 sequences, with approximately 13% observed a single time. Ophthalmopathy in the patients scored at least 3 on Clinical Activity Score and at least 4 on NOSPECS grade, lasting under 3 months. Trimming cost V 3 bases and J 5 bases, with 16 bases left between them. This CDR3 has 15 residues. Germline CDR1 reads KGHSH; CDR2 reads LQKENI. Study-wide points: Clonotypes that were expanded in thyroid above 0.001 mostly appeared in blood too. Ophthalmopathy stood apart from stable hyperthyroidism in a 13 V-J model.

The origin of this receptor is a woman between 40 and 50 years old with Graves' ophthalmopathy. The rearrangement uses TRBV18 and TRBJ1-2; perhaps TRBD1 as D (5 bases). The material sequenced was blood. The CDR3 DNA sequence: TGTGCCAGCTCACCGTATACAGGCGAGGTTTATGGCTACACCTTC. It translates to CASSPYTGEVYGYTF.